Reported below is one TCR beta chain. This clonotype was seen at least ten times. Its antigen has not been determined. Base quality data are lacking; no much larger clone is found one base away. These data belong to a study of CD8 T cells in ankylosing spondylitis (dated by TCRdb to the late 2010s). Broadly, across the study: T cell receptor beta repertoires were profiled in healthy donors and ankylosing spondylitis patients so that disease-linked TCR variants could be found. The full study cohort was made up of roughly 25 ankylosing spondylitis patients and 108 healthy donors. Peripheral blood was sampled, and synovial fluid was also collected from ankylosing spondylitis patients. Study-wide findings and limitations: In peripheral blood, the disease-linked clones were found at relatively low frequencies and had a CD8+ phenotype. Some motif variants were previously reported in synovial fluid and blood of reactive arthritis patients, suggesting common disease-initiation mechanisms. The disease-linked clones were reported to be significantly enriched in matched synovial fluid samples from ankylosing spondylitis patients. Blood from ankylosing spondylitis patients appeared to be characterized by a TCR beta motif made up of under 10 highly homologous amino acid variants.

Sequencing instrument: Illumina HiSeq 2500. Quantitative 5'-RACE with molecular barcodes was used to prepare TCR beta libraries. The study's processing was this. To identify disease-linked TCR variants, a new computational method was used, one built on a probabilistic model of VDJ rearrangement. Through fastp at Q25 and MiXCR, TCRdb rebuilt clones from the public reads, retaining in-frame beta chains. Here each entry gathers all rows of one CDR3 protein and keeps the most common genes and DNA. For this entry, the V and J calls and clone size follow TCRdb and not the study's own pipeline. Here the sample has about 130,000 distinct CDR3 sequences; approximately 9.7% occur a single time. Roughly 3.4% of the sample comes from the top ten. CDR3 length: 14 amino acids, cysteine to phenylalanine. Left in the record is the CDR3 DNA by itself, 42 bases read in frame from the first base. The germline V gene encodes CDR1 MNHEY and CDR2 SVGEGT. V and J lose 2 bases and 4 bases, and a span of 9 bases separates them.

Input material: blood, either unsorted or a sorted T cell fraction (not recorded which). The rearranged segments are TRBV6-2 or TRBV6-3 and TRBJ2-1; a tentative D call is TRBD2 (7 bases match). This sequence was found in a male donor with ankylosing spondylitis or in good health (not recorded which). In nucleotides, the sequence is TGTGCCAGCAGTTACGCGGGGGCTTACAATGAGCAGTTCTTC. It is translated as CASSYAGAYNEQFF.